What follows are 22 T cell receptor beta chains derived from one specimen sequenced in a study of blood T cell repertoires in COVID-19. Profiled with immunoSEQ multiplex PCR; TCRdb holds only in-frame clones, not every one. The repertoire holds around 200,000 clones, around 84% seen once, with more than 14% in the top ten. The sequencing input was peripheral blood. All receptors derive from a woman between 65 and 79 years old with COVID-19, enrolled during active disease.

The gene calls are TRBV6-1 and TRBJ2-1; 9 nucleotides match TRBD1. Unmatched junction bases numbered 15, after V lost 1 base and J lost 8 bases. From germline, CDR1 is MNHNS and CDR2 SASEGT. The CDR3 extends over 18 amino acids. CDR3 DNA sequence: TGTGCCAGCAGTGAAGTGGGCGTTGGGACAGGGTTCGAAGATGAGCAGTTCTTC. This sequence encodes CASSEVGVGTGFEDEQFF.

The chain joins TRBV27 to TRBJ2-5, with TRBD2 identical over 9 bases. V trimming: 7 bases; J trimming: 5 bases; junction bases outside the gene matches: 8. The germline gives CDR1 MNHEY, CDR2 SMNVEV (reference sequence). The CDR3 consists of 14 residues. The CDR3 sequence is CASTGGGALETQYF. As DNA, the CDR3 is TGTGCCAGCACAGGCGGGGGGGCCCTGGAGACCCAGTACTTC.

The CDR3 protein is CSAGRGSNYGYTF. Written as DNA, the CDR3 is TGCAGCGCAGGGCGGGGGTCTAACTATGGCTACACCTTC. The V and J genes are TRBV29-1 and TRBJ1-2; weak D call: TRBD1 (5 bases). The V gene's germline CDR1 is SQVTM and CDR2 ANQGSEA. V was trimmed by 7 bases and J by 0 bases, leaving 12 bases between them. There are 13 residues in the CDR3.

The chain couples TRBV3-1 (or the pseudogene TRBV3-2) to TRBJ1-3; possibly TRBD1 for D (5 bases). This CDR3 region has 16 residues. Trimming shortened V by 4 bases and J by 0 bases, and 13 bases separated the two germline ends. CDR1 and CDR2 (germline): LGHDT, YNNKEL (reference sequence). CDR3 nucleotide sequence: TGTGCCAGCAGCCTTGGGACTCCCAACTCTGGAAACACCATATATTTT. Amino acid sequence: CASSLGTPNSGNTIYF.

As regards this clone: Other DNA variants within this sample encode the same CDR3. The genes are TRBV19 and TRBJ1-5, with D hard to call. The CDR3 has 13 amino acids. The V end lost 0 bases, the J end lost 7 bases, and 7 bases lay between the germline ends. CDR1 and CDR2 from the germline V gene are LNHDA and SQIVND (reference sequence). CDR3 loop: CASSIDRGQPQHF. The CDR3 DNA reads TGTGCCAGTAGTATAGATCGGGGACAGCCCCAGCATTTT.

CDR3 DNA sequence: TGCAGCGGAGGGCAGACCTCCTACAATGAGCAGTTCTTC. Residues: CSGGQTSYNEQFF. This chain connects TRBV29-1 to TRBJ2-1; D perhaps matches TRBD2 (5 bases). Germline values: CDR1 SQVTM, CDR2 ANQGSEA. V was trimmed by 7 bases and J by 0 bases, leaving 10 bases between them. CDR3 size: 13 residues.

This chain connects TRBV2 to TRBJ2-3; D gene ambiguous. V was trimmed by 7 bases and J by 3 bases, leaving 8 bases between them. Germline V gene lookup returns CDR1 SNHLY and CDR2 FYNNEI. The CDR3 contains 12 residues. CDR3 sequence reads: CASTDITDTQYF. As DNA, the CDR3 is TGTGCCAGCACCGACATAACAGATACGCAGTATTTT.

V usage is TRBV29-1 and J usage is TRBJ1-4; D is unresolved. V lost 4 bases to trimming and J lost 4 bases, with 10 bases between them. Per germline, CDR1 SQVTM and CDR2 ANQGSEA. The CDR3 contains 13 residues. The CDR3 region is CSVVGGYNEKLFF. CDR3 DNA: TGCAGCGTTGTCGGCGGTTATAATGAAAAACTGTTTTTT.

CDR3 nucleotides: TGTGCCAGCAGCCTGCAGGGGGCGGAAGATACGCAGTATTTT. Translating it yields CASSLQGAEDTQYF. The chain joins TRBV7-3 to TRBJ2-3, with TRBD1 matching over 8 bases. CDR3 size: 14 residues. Germline trimming cut 5 bases from V and 5 bases from J; bases unmatched to any gene: 6. Per the germline V gene, CDR1 is SGHTA and CDR2 is FQGTGA.

V gene TRBV24-1 combines with J gene TRBJ1-2, with D tentatively TRBD1 (6 bases). CDR1 and CDR2 (germline): KGHDR, SFDVKD. Trimming removed 3 bases from V and 5 bases from J, with 9 bases in between. The CDR3 consists of 13 residues. CDR3 residues: CATSDGTLYGYTF. The DNA for the CDR3 is TGTGCCACCAGTGATGGGACACTTTATGGCTACACCTTC.

The genes are TRBV19 and TRBJ1-1, with 9 bases fitting TRBD1. V lost 2 bases and J lost 3; bases outside the gene matches: 4. CDR3 length equals 15 residues. Germline CDR1 LNHDA, CDR2 SQIVND (reference sequence). DNA of the CDR3: TGTGCCAGTAGTATATCGGGACAGGGACACACTGAAGCTTTCTTT. This sequence encodes CASSISGQGHTEAFF.

J is TRBJ2-1 and V is TRBV7-2; 11 bases agree with TRBD2. V shed 4 bases and J 0 bases; nucleotides not matched to a gene: 8. There are 18 residues in the CDR3. Germline assignment: CDR1 SGHTA and CDR2 FQGNSA. CDR3 region: CASSSGTSGPVSYNEQFF. The CDR3 bases are TGTGCCAGCAGCTCCGGGACTAGCGGCCCAGTCTCCTACAATGAGCAGTTCTTC.

The chain uses TRBV4-1 and TRBJ1-3; D unresolved. Trimming left V 2 bases short and J 3 bases short, with 20 bases between. Germline CDR1 is MGHRA and CDR2 is YSYEKL. The CDR3 is made up of 18 amino acids. DNA of the CDR3: TGCGCCAGCAGCCAACCTGGTCCGGCCAGGATGGGTGGAAACACCATATATTTT. Encoded protein: CASSQPGPARMGGNTIYF.

The chain combines TRBV3-1 (or the pseudogene TRBV3-2) with TRBJ2-5; 9 nucleotides agree with TRBD1. Germline assignment: CDR1 LGHDT and CDR2 YNNKEL (reference sequence). The ends lost 11 bases at V and 4 bases at J; junction bases unmatched: 5. The CDR3 has 12 residues. The CDR3 loop is CACTGGSETQYF. The DNA of the CDR3 is TGTGCCTGCACAGGGGGCTCAGAGACCCAGTACTTC.

Only one count was recorded for this clone. V and J are TRBV28 and TRBJ2-4; 12 positions match TRBD2. Trimming removed 1 base from V and 4 bases from J; junction bases left unmatched: 8. The CDR3 contains 18 residues. Looked up from germline, CDR1 is MDHEN and CDR2 is SYDVKM. CDR3: CASSLLASGRARKNIQYF. As DNA, the CDR3 is TGTGCCAGCAGTTTATTGGCTAGCGGGAGGGCCCGAAAAAACATTCAGTACTTC.

CDR3 residues: CASSGYGAKDEKLFF. The DNA for the CDR3 is TGTGCCAGCTCAGGGTATGGAGCTAAGGATGAAAAACTGTTTTTT. This chain connects TRBV18 to TRBJ1-4; D is uncertain. Germline CDR1 and CDR2: KGHSH and LQKENI. Trimming stripped 5 bases from V and 6 bases from J, with 16 bases between. CDR3 length: 15 amino acids.

This clone is a singleton in its sample. The chain is built from TRBV10-1 and TRBJ1-1; D not resolved. V was cut by 2 bases and J by 0 bases, with 16 bases left in between. The length of the CDR3 is 17 residues. In germline, CDR1 is WNHNN, CDR2 SYGVQD (reference sequence). The CDR3 DNA sequence: TGCGCCAGCAGTGAGGAGAGGGAACTTGAACTGAACACTGAAGCTTTCTTT. This sequence encodes CASSEERELELNTEAFF.

The genes are TRBV5-6 and TRBJ2-2, with D possibly matching TRBD2 (5 bases). Germline V gene sequence: CDR1 SGHDT, CDR2 YYEEEE. The CDR3 spans 18 residues. V was shortened by 1 base and J by 6 bases, with 22 bases between the two germline ends. DNA of the CDR3: TGTGCCAGCAGCTTGTTTGCCGTTCTCTCGGGAAGGGCCGGGGAGCTGTTTTTT. It specifies CASSLFAVLSGRAGELFF.

The chain is built from TRBV7-9 and TRBJ1-2, with 7 bases fitting TRBD1. V dropped 2 bases and J dropped 2; count of bases not matched to a gene: 5. The CDR3 loop spans 15 amino acids. Germline assignment: CDR1 SEHNR and CDR2 FQNEAQ (reference sequence). The CDR3 region has the DNA TGTGCCAGCAGCTTAAAAGGGGGCGCGAACTATGGCTACACCTTC. Protein sequence: CASSLKGGANYGYTF. Based on the CDR3 plus reference TRBV7-9 and TRBJ1-2, the full variable domain is DTGVSQNPRHKITKRGQNVTFRCDPISEHNRLYWYRQTLGQGPEFLTYFQNEAQLEKSRLLSDRFSAERPKGSFSTLEIQRTEQGDSAMYLCASSLKGGANYGYTFGSGTRLTVV.

This chain uses TRBV19 with TRBJ1-2, with D unresolved. V shed 9 bases and J shed 3 bases, with 11 bases lying between them. The CDR3 length is 12 residues. Germline values: CDR1 LNHDA, CDR2 SQIVND (reference sequence). Written as DNA, the CDR3 is TGTGCCAGCTCGACCCTAGACTATGGCTACACCTTC. This codes for CASSTLDYGYTF.

This clone has a single count. V gene TRBV28 combines with J gene TRBJ1-2, with unresolved D. The CDR3 is made up of 15 amino acids. Germline CDR1 is MDHEN and CDR2 is SYDVKM. V was shortened by 5 bases and J by 0 bases, with 13 bases between the two germline ends. This chain's CDR3 is CASSPPSVANYGYTF. CDR3 sequence (DNA): TGTGCCAGCAGTCCTCCGTCCGTAGCTAACTATGGCTACACCTTC.

The chain couples TRBV2 to TRBJ1-4; weak D call: TRBD1 (6 bases). CDR3 size: 13 residues. The V end lost 7 bases, the J end lost 6 bases, and 12 bases lay between the germline ends. The V gene's germline CDR1 is SNHLY and CDR2 FYNNEI. This chain's CDR3 is CASKRTEYEKLFF. The CDR3 nucleotides are TGTGCCAGCAAGCGGACAGAGTATGAAAAACTGTTTTTT.